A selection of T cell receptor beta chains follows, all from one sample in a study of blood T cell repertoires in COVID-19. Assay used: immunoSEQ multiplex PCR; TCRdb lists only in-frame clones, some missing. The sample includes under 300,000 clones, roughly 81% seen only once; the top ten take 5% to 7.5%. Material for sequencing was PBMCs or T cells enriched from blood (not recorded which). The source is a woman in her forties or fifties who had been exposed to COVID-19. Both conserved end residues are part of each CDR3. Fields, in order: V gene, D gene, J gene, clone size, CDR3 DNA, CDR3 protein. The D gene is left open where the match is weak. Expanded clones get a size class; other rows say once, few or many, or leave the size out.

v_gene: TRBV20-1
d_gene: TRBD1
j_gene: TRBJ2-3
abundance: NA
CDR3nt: TGCAGTGCTAGTCGGTATGGGACAGGGGGAACGGATACGCAGTATTTT
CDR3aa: CSASRYGTGGTDTQYF

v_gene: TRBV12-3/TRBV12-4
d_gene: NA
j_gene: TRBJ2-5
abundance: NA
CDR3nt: TGTGCCAGCAGCGTCCAAGAGACCCAGTACTTC
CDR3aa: CASSVQETQYF

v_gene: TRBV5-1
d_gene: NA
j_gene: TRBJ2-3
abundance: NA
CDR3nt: TGCGCCAGCAGCTACCCTCGAGGGTCTGGCACAGATACGCAGTATTTT
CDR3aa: CASSYPRGSGTDTQYF

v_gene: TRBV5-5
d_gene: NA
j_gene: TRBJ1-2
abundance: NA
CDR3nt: TGTGCCAGCAGCGGGCCGACAGGAGAGGGTGGCTACACCTTC
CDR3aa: CASSGPTGEGGYTF

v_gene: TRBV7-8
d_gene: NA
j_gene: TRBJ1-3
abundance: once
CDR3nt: TGTGCCAGCAGCCCCACTCCAGCAAGCGGCTCTGGAAACACCATATATTTT
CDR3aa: CASSPTPASGSGNTIYF

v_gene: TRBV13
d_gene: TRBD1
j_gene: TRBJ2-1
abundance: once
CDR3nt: TGTGCCAGCAGCGGCATACAGGGGGCAGGCCACTACAATGAGCAGTTCTTC
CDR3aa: CASSGIQGAGHYNEQFF

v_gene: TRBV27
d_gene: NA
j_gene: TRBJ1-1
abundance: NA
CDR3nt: TGTGCCAGCAGGCCACGACAGGTGAGGACGGCTTTCTTT
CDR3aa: CASRPRQVRTAFF

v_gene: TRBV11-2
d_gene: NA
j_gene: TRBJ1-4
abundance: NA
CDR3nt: TGTGCCAGCAGCTTAGTACAGATGGAAAAACTGTTTTTT
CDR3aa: CASSLVQMEKLFF

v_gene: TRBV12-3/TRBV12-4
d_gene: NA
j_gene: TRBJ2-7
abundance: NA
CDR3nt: TGTGCCAGCAGACCTCAGGGATCCTACGAGCAGTACTTC
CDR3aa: CASRPQGSYEQYF

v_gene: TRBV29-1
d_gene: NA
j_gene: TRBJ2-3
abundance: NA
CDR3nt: TGCAGCGTTTTTCCTCGCGGGCTCGGAAGTACGCAGTATTTT
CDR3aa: CSVFPRGLGSTQYF

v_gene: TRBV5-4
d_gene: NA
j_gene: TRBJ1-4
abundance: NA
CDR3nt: TGTGCCAGCAGCCCCGGGCCCCTACAGGGAACGGTTGAAAAACTGTTTTTT
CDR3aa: CASSPGPLQGTVEKLFF

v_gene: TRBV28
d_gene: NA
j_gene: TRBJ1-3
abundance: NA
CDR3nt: TGTGCCAGCACCAGTTATTCTGGAAACACCATATATTTT
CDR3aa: CASTSYSGNTIYF

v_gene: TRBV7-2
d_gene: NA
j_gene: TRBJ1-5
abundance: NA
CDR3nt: TGTGCCAGCAGCTTAGACGGGGAAGGGCCCCAGCATTTT
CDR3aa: CASSLDGEGPQHF

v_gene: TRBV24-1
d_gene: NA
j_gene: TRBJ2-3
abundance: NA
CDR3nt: TGTGCCACCCCCCGCGAAGGGGGTACCGATACGCAGTATTTT
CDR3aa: CATPREGGTDTQYF

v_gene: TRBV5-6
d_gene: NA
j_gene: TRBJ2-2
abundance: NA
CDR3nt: TGTGCCAGCAGCTTGGCCAGTGAGGGGAACACCGGGGAGCTGTTTTTT
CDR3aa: CASSLASEGNTGELFF

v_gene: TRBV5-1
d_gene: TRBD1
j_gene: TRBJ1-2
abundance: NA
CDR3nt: TGCGCCAGCAGCGTGGGACAGGGCCCTTCCGCTGGCTACACCTTC
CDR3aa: CASSVGQGPSAGYTF

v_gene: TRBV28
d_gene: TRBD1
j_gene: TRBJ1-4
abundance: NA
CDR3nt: TGTGCCAGCAGCTCATTCACAGGGGGTGGGGAAAAACTGTTTTTT
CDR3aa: CASSSFTGGGEKLFF

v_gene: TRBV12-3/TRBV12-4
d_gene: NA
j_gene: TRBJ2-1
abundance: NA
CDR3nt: TGTGCCAGCAGTCCCAGGAGGGATGAGCAGTTCTTC
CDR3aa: CASSPRRDEQFF

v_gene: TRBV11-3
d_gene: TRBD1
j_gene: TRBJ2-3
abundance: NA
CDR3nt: TGTGCCAGCAGCTCGGGACAGGGGTCGACAGATACGCAGTATTTT
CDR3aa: CASSSGQGSTDTQYF

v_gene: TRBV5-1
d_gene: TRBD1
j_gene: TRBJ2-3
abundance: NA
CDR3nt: TGCGCCAGCAGTAGAGGGGGCGCGGGCACAGATACGCAGTATTTT
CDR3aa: CASSRGGAGTDTQYF

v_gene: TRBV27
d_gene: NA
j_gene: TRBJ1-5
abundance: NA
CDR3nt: TGTGCCAGCAGTAGCCTCAAAGGGGTGAGCAATCAGCCCCAGCATTTT
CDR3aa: CASSSLKGVSNQPQHF

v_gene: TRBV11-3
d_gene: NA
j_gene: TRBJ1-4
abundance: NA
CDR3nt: TGTGCCAGCAGCTTTAATACCATCCCGTACAGGGACGATGAAAAACTGTTTTTT
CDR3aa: CASSFNTIPYRDDEKLFF

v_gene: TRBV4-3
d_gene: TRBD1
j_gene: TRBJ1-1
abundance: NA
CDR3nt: TGCGCCAGCAGCCAAGGTTCGACAGGGAGGACTGAAGCTTTCTTT
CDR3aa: CASSQGSTGRTEAFF

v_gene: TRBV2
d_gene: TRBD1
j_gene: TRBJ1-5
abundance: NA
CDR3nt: TGTGCCAGCAGCGCCGCTCTCCCGGACAGGAATCAGCCCCAGCATTTT
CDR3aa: CASSAALPDRNQPQHF

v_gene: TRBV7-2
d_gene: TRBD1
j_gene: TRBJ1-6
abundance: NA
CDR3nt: TGTGCCAGCAGCTCCGGACAGGGGAATAATTCACCCCTCCACTTT
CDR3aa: CASSSGQGNNSPLHF

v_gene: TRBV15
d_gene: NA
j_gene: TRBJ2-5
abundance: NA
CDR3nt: TGTGCCACCAAAAGACAGTCCCAAGAGACCCAGTACTTC
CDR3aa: CATKRQSQETQYF

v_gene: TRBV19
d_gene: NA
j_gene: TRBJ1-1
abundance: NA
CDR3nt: TGTGCCAGTAGCATGGGGGCGACTGAAGCTTTCTTT
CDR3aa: CASSMGATEAFF

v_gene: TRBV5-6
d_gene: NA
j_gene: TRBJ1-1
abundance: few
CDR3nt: TGTGCCAGCAGCTTTGGGCTGAACACTGAAGCTTTCTTT
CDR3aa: CASSFGLNTEAFF

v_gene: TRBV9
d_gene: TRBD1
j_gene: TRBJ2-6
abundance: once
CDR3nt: TGTGCCAGCAGCCCCCAGGGGGCGGCTGGGGCCAACGTCCTGACTTTC
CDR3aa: CASSPQGAAGANVLTF

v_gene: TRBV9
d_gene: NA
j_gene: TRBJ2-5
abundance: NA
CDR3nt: TGTGCCAGCAGCGTAGGCCACCAGGGGTTGGGGACCCAGTACTTC
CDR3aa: CASSVGHQGLGTQYF

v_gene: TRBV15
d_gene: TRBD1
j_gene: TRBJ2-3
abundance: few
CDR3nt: TGTGCCACCAGCAGAGGGACAGGGTCCACAGATACGCAGTATTTT
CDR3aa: CATSRGTGSTDTQYF

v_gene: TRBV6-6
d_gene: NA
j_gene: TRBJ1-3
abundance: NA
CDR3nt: TGTGCCAGCAGCCAACTCATTTCTGGAAACACCATATATTTT
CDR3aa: CASSQLISGNTIYF

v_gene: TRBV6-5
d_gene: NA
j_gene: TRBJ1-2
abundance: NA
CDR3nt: TGTGCCAGCAGTTACCAGAAGGGGAAGAACTATGGCTACACCTTC
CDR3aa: CASSYQKGKNYGYTF

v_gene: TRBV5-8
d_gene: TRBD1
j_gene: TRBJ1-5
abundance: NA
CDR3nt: TGTGCCAGCAGCTTGAGAGGGGGCAGCAATCAGCCCCAGCATTTT
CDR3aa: CASSLRGGSNQPQHF

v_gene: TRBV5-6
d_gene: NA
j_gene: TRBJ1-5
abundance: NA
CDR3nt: TGTGCCAGCAGCTCGTGGGGACTGGTGAAACGGCCCCAGCATTTT
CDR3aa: CASSSWGLVKRPQHF

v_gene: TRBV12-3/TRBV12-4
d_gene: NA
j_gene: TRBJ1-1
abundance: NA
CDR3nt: TGTGCCAGCAGTTCCCCGGGGTGGGCTTTCTTT
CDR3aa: CASSSPGWAFF

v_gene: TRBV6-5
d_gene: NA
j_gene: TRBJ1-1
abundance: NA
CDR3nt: TGTGCCAGCAGGGGCAGCGGACAGAAGAACACTGAAGCTTTCTTT
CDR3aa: CASRGSGQKNTEAFF

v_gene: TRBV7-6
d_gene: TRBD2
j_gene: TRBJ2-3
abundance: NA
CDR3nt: TGTGCCAGCAGCTTAAATCGGGGGGGACGGGCGGATACGCAGTATTTT
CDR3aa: CASSLNRGGRADTQYF

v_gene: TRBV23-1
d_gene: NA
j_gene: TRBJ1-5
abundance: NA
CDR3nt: TGCGCCAGCACTATTACCTTTCCGAAGCCCCAGCATTTT
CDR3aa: CASTITFPKPQHF

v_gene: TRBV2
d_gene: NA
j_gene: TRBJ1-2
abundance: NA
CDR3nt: TGTGCCAGCCACAGCGGGGGCGCGAATGGCTACACCTTC
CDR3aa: CASHSGGANGYTF

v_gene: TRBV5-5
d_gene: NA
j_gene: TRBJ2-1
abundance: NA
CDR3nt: TGTGCCAGCAGCTTGGGGTTTCGGAGGACGTTCTACAATGAGCAGTTCTTC
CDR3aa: CASSLGFRRTFYNEQFF

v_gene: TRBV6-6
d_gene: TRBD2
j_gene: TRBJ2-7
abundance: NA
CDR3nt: TGTGCCAGCAGTAGAGCCAACCTAGCGGGGGGGGAAGAGCAGTACTTC
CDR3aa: CASSRANLAGGEEQYF

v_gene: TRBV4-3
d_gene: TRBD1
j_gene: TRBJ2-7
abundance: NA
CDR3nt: TGCGCCAGCAGCCAAGTTTTAACAGGGACAGACTACGAGCAGTACTTC
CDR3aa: CASSQVLTGTDYEQYF

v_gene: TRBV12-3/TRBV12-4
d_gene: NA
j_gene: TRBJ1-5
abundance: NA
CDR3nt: TGTGCCAGCAGTTCCAGGGTCCTTGAGCCCCAGCATTTT
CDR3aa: CASSSRVLEPQHF

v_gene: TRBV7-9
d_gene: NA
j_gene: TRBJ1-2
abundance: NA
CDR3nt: TGTGCCAGCAGCGTCGGTGGGCCGAATTCTAACTATGGCTACACCTTC
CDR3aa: CASSVGGPNSNYGYTF